The clone carrying this T cell receptor (beta chain) was detected only once. The sample originates from a study of blood T cell repertoires in COVID-19. The CDR3 sequence is 15 residues long. CDR1 is PRHDT and CDR2 is FYEKMQ in the germline V gene (reference sequence). V shed 4 bases and J 5 bases; nucleotides not matched to a gene: 6. Using immunoSEQ multiplex PCR, the repertoire was profiled, and TCRdb retains in-frame clones only, with some absent. The profile covers 220,000 or so clones, with 80% to 85% appearing a single time and roughly 2.4% taken by the ten largest. The sample taken for sequencing was peripheral blood. The receptor's source is a woman aged 55-70 years with acute or convalescent COVID-19. The chain combines TRBV13 with TRBJ1-4, with 8 bases that match TRBD1. The CDR3 nucleotides are TGTGCCAGCAGCTCAGCAGGGGGCGCGAATGAAAAACTGTTTTTT. Amino acids: CASSSAGGANEKLFF.